This note documents a single T cell receptor (beta chain) sequence. This clonotype was detected many times. Its binding antigen is unknown. No much larger clonotype is one base removed from it; base qualities were not supplied. CDR1 and CDR2, looked up from the germline V gene (reference sequence), are WNHNN and SYGVQD. The CDR3 holds 14 amino acids from the cysteine to the phenylalanine. CDR3 DNA is the only sequence kept; it has 42 bases, read in frame from the first base. V sheds 5 bases and J sheds 6 bases, leaving 15 bases between their ends. For sequencing, an Illumina HiSeq 2500 was employed. Quantitative 5'-RACE with molecular barcodes was used to prepare TCR beta libraries. The paper's processing steps were these. A new computational method based on a probabilistic model of VDJ rearrangement was used to identify disease-linked TCR variants. TCRdb redid the processing of the public reads, applying fastp at Q25 and MiXCR, and retained in-frame beta chains. Each record represents a unique CDR3 protein, reported with the most common genes and DNA among its rows. TCRdb assigned the V and J calls; the authors' analysis was not used. The table for this sample lists a few hundred thousand distinct CDR3 sequences; about 24% of them were counted only once. The ten largest clones add up to approximately 0.61% of the sample.

The data belong to a study of CD8 T cells in ankylosing spondylitis listed by TCRdb under 2017. Some background on the complete study: The study set out to find disease-linked TCR variants by profiling T cell receptor beta repertoires in ankylosing spondylitis patients and healthy donors. The full study cohort was made up of 25 ankylosing spondylitis patients and roughly 98 healthy donors. Peripheral blood was sampled, and synovial fluid was also collected from ankylosing spondylitis patients.

Points the paper makes about the study in general: The disease-linked clones showed a CD8+ phenotype and occurred at relatively low frequencies in peripheral blood. Significant enrichment of the disease-linked clones was reported in matched synovial fluid samples from ankylosing spondylitis patients. Some motif variants had previously been reported in the synovial fluid and blood of reactive arthritis patients, which suggests shared mechanisms of disease initiation. A TCR beta motif of eight highly homologous amino acid variants appeared characteristic of blood from ankylosing spondylitis patients.

The sample taken for sequencing was blood, either unsorted or a sorted T cell fraction (not recorded which). The TCR comes from a male donor with ankylosing spondylitis or in good health (not recorded which). The sequence links TRBV10-1 to TRBJ2-3; the D gene assignment is perhaps TRBD1 or TRBD2, with each matching 6 bases. The DNA sequence reads TGCGCCAGCAGTAGGGAACCGGGGGCGGATACGCAGTATTTT. The translation is CASSREPGADTQYF.